This record looks at one T cell receptor (beta chain) sequence and its context. The antigen is not known. Since a far larger clone is one base different, this is likely a read error. In the same sample, other DNA sequences code for this CDR3. Produced via immunoSEQ multiplex PCR; TCRdb's table is partial and in-frame only. The sample has over 850,000 clones, 70% to 80% seen once; the top ten hold approximately 0.5%. CDR1 and CDR2 from the germline V gene are KGHSH and LQKENI. CDR3 length equals 14 residues. Trimming removed 3 bases at V and 3 bases at J, with 9 bases between. The data stem from a study of shared clonotypes between healthy human individuals. The overall study: CD4 naive and CD4 memory each took three plates per donor, while CD8 naive took two and CD8 memory one.

Study-wide findings and caveats: Clonotype sharing across donors was expected to vary with sequencing depth.

The sequence was obtained from a young man in good health. Some clones in this sample may be carry-over from other donors' samples. The rearrangement joins TRBV18 to TRBJ2-1, with D maybe TRBD2 (6 bases). Sequencing was performed on memory CD4+ T cells from PBMCs. The subset here: CD45RA-negative fraction. CDR3 sequence (DNA): TGTGCCAGCTCACCGGACTACCTCTACAATGAGCAGTTCTTC. Translation: CASSPDYLYNEQFF.